The subject of this entry is one T cell receptor (beta chain). The assay was immunoSEQ multiplex PCR, and TCRdb's table has in-frame clones only and misses some. The table includes more than 200,000 clones, nearly 90% detected once. This CDR3 has 16 residues. Trimming cost V 2 bases and J 3 bases; bases outside gene matches: 5. The V gene's germline CDR1 is SGHAT and CDR2 FQNNGV. The data derive from a study of blood T cell repertoires in COVID-19. Study information: Nucleic acid was either cDNA or gDNA, and it came from T cells, B-cell-depleted T cells, or PBMCs.

Those who participated ranged in age from about 18 to 89 years and resided in approximately 23 US areas. Recovery among Cohort 3 donors was established by two negative PCRs, clearance, or symptom resolution. The chain joins TRBV11-2 to TRBJ2-2; 8 nucleotides line up with TRBD1. This sequence originates from a young man who had recovered from COVID-19. Sequences were obtained from PBMCs or T cells enriched from blood (not recorded which). The CDR3 is CASSLRGTGDTGELFF. Here the CDR3 DNA reads TGTGCCAGCAGCTTACGAGGGACAGGAGACACCGGGGAGCTGTTTTTT.